The text below deals with one T cell receptor (beta chain). Its antigen is not known. V lost 6 bases, J lost 9 bases, and 20 bases lay in between. There are 15 residues in the CDR3. CDR1 and CDR2 (germline): MNHEY, SVGAGI. The data are from a study of T-cell memory formation after mild COVID-19. Findings of the study overall: Clones that contracted from day 15 to 85 were balanced CD4/CD8, while later expanders leaned CD4+. Researchers report contracting CD4+ clones mostly in CM and EM, with CD8+ clones in EMRA.

MiXCR, run by TCRdb on the 5' RACE reads, gives a single entry per CDR3 protein. The repertoire consists of 400,000 to 550,000 distinct CDR3 sequences, with about 23% occurring once and the leading ten covering approximately 12%. This TCR came from an adult woman who had mild COVID-19 (a few samples of this study predate the infection). Cell type and time point are not known. The sample was PBMCs or a T cell subset sorted from them (not recorded which). This chain connects TRBV6-5 to TRBJ2-2; D call uncertain. The CDR3 region is CASSLSSFASRELFF. In DNA form, the CDR3 reads TGTGCCAGCAGCCTCTCGTCATTCGCCTCCCGGGAGCTGTTTTTT.